This T cell receptor (beta chain) is drawn from a study of cytomegalovirus exposure and HLA in healthy donors. Looked up from germline, CDR1 is SGDLS and CDR2 is YYNGEE. This CDR3 has 15 amino acids. V dropped 2 bases and J dropped 5; count of bases not matched to a gene: 6. Note on this clone: Its antigen is as yet unknown.

General study findings and limits: Evidence from a later analysis indicated that most CMV-associated TCR beta chains looked HLA-restricted. Cytomegalovirus status was reportedly diagnosed by the classifier with high specificity and sensitivity. Donors belonging to an Asian-associated ancestry cluster reportedly showed fewer N-insertions in productive TCRs than the approximately 680-donor mean, according to what a later analysis found.

The PCR used 60 Vbeta and 13 Jbeta primers. Repertoires were generated with immunoSEQ multiplex PCR, while TCRdb's copy carries only in-frame clones and drops some. This table has approximately 180,000 clones, 81% appearing once. The gene calls are TRBV9 and TRBJ2-1; 8 nucleotides line up with TRBD1. This receptor was obtained from a man aged 18 to 29 in good health and CMV-seronegative. The sequencing sample was made of PBMCs. CDR3 nucleotide sequence: TGTGCCAGCAGCGTTGGACAGGGAGTACACAATGAGCAGTTCTTC. Translating it yields CASSVGQGVHNEQFF.